This T cell receptor beta chain appears in the sequencing data of a study of OX40 agonist ivuxolimab in advanced cancers. With respect to the entire study: Ivuxolimab, which targeted the costimulatory receptor OX40 (CD134), was an agonistic, fully human IgG2 monoclonal antibody. Of the roughly 50 dose-escalation patients, hepatocellular carcinoma was present in about 20, melanoma in roughly 15, renal cell carcinoma in 9 and head and neck cancer in 9. The purpose of peripheral TCRbeta sequencing was to test whether ivuxolimab changed TCR sequence diversity and led to clonal T-cell expansion. Three dose-escalation patients achieved partial responses, one with hepatocellular carcinoma and two with cutaneous melanoma. Intravenous ivuxolimab was administered to patients every 2 weeks at six dose levels: 0.01, 0.1, 0.3, 1.5, 3 and 10 mg/kg. A male proportion of nearly 85% and a mean age of about 60 years, ranging from about 20 to 79, were recorded for the dose-escalation cohort. Patients were allowed to have had prior anti-PD-1, anti-PD-L1 or anti-CTLA-4 therapy, and approximately 40% of the dose-escalation patients had been treated with checkpoint inhibitors. The paper describes the monotherapy dose-escalation part (N = 52 patients) of the phase I trial of ivuxolimab. The paper as a whole reports these results and caveats: At doses from 0.1 to 3.0 mg/kg, clonal expansion was seen in both CD4+ and CD8+ blood T cells between baseline and week 6. The antigen specificity of the peripheral T cells that underwent clonal expansion was not determined. Low levels of normalized T-cell clonal expansion were also shown by some nonresponding patients. In the 0.1-3.0 mg/kg groups, partial responders were among the patients with the lowest normalized peripheral clonal expansion, particularly in CD8+ T cells. On average, CD8+ T cells showed more expanded clones than CD4+ T cells after ivuxolimab.

Cut back by 0 bases and 5 bases, the V and J ends lie 11 bases apart. CDR1 and CDR2 (SGHRS, YFSETQ) derive from the germline V gene. The CDR3 contains 14 residues, cysteine and phenylalanine counted. Here the CDR3 DNA is all that survives: 42 bases in frame from base 1. Genomic DNA was isolated from the sorted cells so that the TCRbeta CDR3 region could be sequenced. TCRbeta CDR3 regions were sequenced using the immunoSEQ Assay. TCRdb stores this immuneACCESS table with in-frame sequences only. Part of the clones is absent; in the studies checked, under half of the shortfall reflects unresolved V genes, and no reason is known for the rest. The sample yields around 83,000 clones; roughly 85% were counted once. The top ten constitute approximately 4% of the sample. About this clone: This clone's antigen is unknown. Base quality data are lacking; no much larger clone is found one base away.

Patients with a history of autoimmune disease or receiving systemic immunosuppression were excluded from the trial. In every dose cohort, peripheral blood was drawn for TCR sequencing at baseline, cycle 4 day 1, and cycle 7 day 1. The samples were taken from a phase I, first-in-human, multicenter, open-label dose-escalation trial of ivuxolimab. Adults with locally advanced or metastatic melanoma, renal cell carcinoma, hepatocellular carcinoma or head and neck squamous cell carcinoma were enrolled in the trial. Before TCR sequencing, CD4+ and CD8+ T cells were separately sorted from peripheral blood.

This clonotype originated in an adult with an advanced solid tumor such as melanoma, head and neck, liver or kidney cancer. Specimen: CD4+ or CD8+ T cells sorted from blood, collected in a trial of the OX40 agonist ivuxolimab. Here the chain combines TRBV5-1 and TRBJ1-1; a weak D assignment points to TRBD1 (5 bases agree). Read as DNA, the sequence is TGCGCCAGCAGCTTGGTAGGCGAGGGGACTGAAGCTTTCTTT. Translated, this gives CASSLVGEGTEAFF.